Listed here are 13 T cell receptor beta chains from one sample, sequenced in a study of T cells in tuberculosis. This table comes from immunoSEQ multiplex PCR, and its TCRdb copy is limited to in-frame clones, with some not included. Among roughly 41,000 clones, around 93% were seen once, and the ten largest hold around an eighth. Source material: PBMCs. The receptors were gathered from a donor between 5 and 29 years old with latent tuberculosis or without tuberculosis infection. Some clones in this sample may be carry-over from other donors' samples.

V is TRBV5-6 and J is TRBJ2-3; a possible D gene is TRBD2 (6 bases). V shed 1 base and J shed 0 bases, with 15 bases lying between them. CDR1 SGHDT and CDR2 YYEEEE come from the germline V gene. CDR3 length: 17 amino acids. As DNA, the CDR3 is TGTGCCAGCAGCTTGATTACGGGACTTGCTAGCACAGATACGCAGTATTTT. It codes for CASSLITGLASTDTQYF.

The rearrangement uses TRBV4-3 and TRBJ1-1; possible D gene TRBD1, 6 bases. Germline CDR1 reads LGHNA; CDR2 reads YSLEER. V was cut by 1 base and J by 7 bases, with 16 bases left in between. CDR3 length: 15 amino acids. This chain's CDR3 is CASSQGLMGAYEAFF. The CDR3 DNA reads as TGCGCCAGCAGCCAAGGTTTGATGGGGGCATATGAAGCTTTCTTT.

The gene calls are TRBV9 and TRBJ1-4, with D possibly being TRBD1 (6 bases). Germline values: CDR1 SGDLS, CDR2 YYNGEE. Trimming took off 3 bases at V and 5 bases at J, with 11 bases between the two ends. The CDR3 extends over 14 amino acids. The chain's CDR3 is CASSATGKNEKLFF. The CDR3 coding sequence is TGTGCCAGCAGCGCGACAGGAAAAAATGAAAAACTGTTTTTT.

The J gene is TRBJ1-1, the V gene TRBV19, with 8 bases lining up with TRBD1. Germline-derived CDR1 and CDR2 are LNHDA and SQIVND (reference sequence). V gave up 6 bases and J gave up 8 bases; unmatched junction bases: 20. This CDR3 has 17 amino acids. Here the CDR3 DNA reads TGTGCCAGTAGCCCTCTTTCTACCGGGACAGGTCAAAGAGAAGCTTTCTTT. Translating it yields CASSPLSTGTGQREAFF.

The rearrangement links TRBV18 to TRBJ2-4, with D perhaps matching TRBD2 (6 bases). Per germline, CDR1 KGHSH and CDR2 LQKENI. Deletions cut 6 bases from V and 3 bases from J, with 21 bases between. The CDR3 covers 17 residues. As DNA, the CDR3 is TGTGCCAGCTCGTACAAAGGAGGGATGGATGTCAAAAACATTCAGTACTTC. This gives the protein CASSYKGGMDVKNIQYF.

CDR3 DNA sequence: TGCGCCAGCAGCCAGTCCACCGGGACAGCCAACTATGGCTACACCTTC. Translated, it gives CASSQSTGTANYGYTF. The chain has TRBV4-3 and TRBJ1-2; 7 bases match TRBD1. Trimming took 3 bases from V and 2 from J; bases not matched to a gene: 9. This CDR3 is built from 16 residues. Germline V gene sequence: CDR1 LGHNA, CDR2 YSLEER.

V is TRBV7-2 and J is TRBJ1-5; a weak D match, TRBD1 (6 bases). Germline V lookup: CDR1 SGHTA, CDR2 FQGNSA. This CDR3 contains 17 residues. V was pared by 0 bases and J by 2 bases, with 14 bases between. CDR3 sequence: CASSLALGAGGNQPQHF. In DNA form, the CDR3 reads TGTGCCAGCAGCTTAGCGCTGGGGGCCGGGGGCAATCAGCCCCAGCATTTT.

The gene calls are TRBV18 and TRBJ2-3; 7 bases align to TRBD1. Germline loops: CDR1 KGHSH, CDR2 LQKENI. The CDR3 sequence is 16 residues long. J gave up 4 bases and V 4 bases, and 11 bases lay outside the gene matches. CDR3 residues: CASSQHLPGGPDTQYF. In DNA, the CDR3 is TGTGCCAGCTCACAACACTTACCAGGGGGTCCAGATACGCAGTATTTT.

The chain combines TRBV7-5 with TRBJ1-3; TRBD1 is taken as the D call from the table, unchecked against the DNA. TRBV7-5 is deemed a pseudogene. The CDR3 is made up of 16 amino acids. CDR3 nucleotide sequence: TGTGCCAGGGGGGCAGACGAGATGAGCTCTGGAAACACCATATATTTT. Amino acid sequence: CARGADEMSSGNTIYF.

The V and J genes are TRBV5-6 and TRBJ2-5; 11 bases map to TRBD1. The CDR3 is made up of 16 amino acids. V shed 2 bases, J shed 2 bases, and the junction held 5 bases outside the gene matches. CDR1 is SGHDT and CDR2 is YYEEEE in the germline V gene. CDR3 coding DNA: TGTGCCAGCAGCTTCCGGGACAGGGGGGGTCAAGAGACCCAGTACTTC. Its translation is CASSFRDRGGQETQYF.

The chain links TRBV27 to TRBJ1-2; D ambiguous. The V end lost 5 bases, the J end lost 4 bases, and 17 bases lay between the germline ends. This CDR3 is 15 amino acids long. Per the germline V gene, CDR1 is MNHEY and CDR2 is SMNVEV (reference sequence). The CDR3 bases are TGTGCCAGCAGTGCCCTGGACTCACGAGGCTATGGCTACACCTTC. Residues: CASSALDSRGYGYTF.

This chain connects TRBV6-1 to TRBJ2-1; D may be TRBD1 (5 bases). V gave up 4 bases and J gave up 1 base, with 11 bases separating them. Germline V gene lookup returns CDR1 MNHNS and CDR2 SASEGT. This CDR3 is built from 15 residues. The chain's CDR3 is CASSATGNSYNEQFF. In DNA, the CDR3 is TGTGCCAGCAGTGCTACAGGAAATTCCTACAATGAGCAGTTCTTC.

The chain joins TRBV19 to TRBJ1-1; D gene ambiguous. In germline, CDR1 is LNHDA, CDR2 SQIVND (reference sequence). Trimming removed 1 base from V and 11 bases from J, with 20 bases in between. The CDR3 is made up of 15 amino acids. The CDR3 coding sequence is TGTGCCAGTAGTATAGTATCTGAGGGTTTCCCGGGGGCTTTCTTT. This gives the protein CASSIVSEGFPGAFF.